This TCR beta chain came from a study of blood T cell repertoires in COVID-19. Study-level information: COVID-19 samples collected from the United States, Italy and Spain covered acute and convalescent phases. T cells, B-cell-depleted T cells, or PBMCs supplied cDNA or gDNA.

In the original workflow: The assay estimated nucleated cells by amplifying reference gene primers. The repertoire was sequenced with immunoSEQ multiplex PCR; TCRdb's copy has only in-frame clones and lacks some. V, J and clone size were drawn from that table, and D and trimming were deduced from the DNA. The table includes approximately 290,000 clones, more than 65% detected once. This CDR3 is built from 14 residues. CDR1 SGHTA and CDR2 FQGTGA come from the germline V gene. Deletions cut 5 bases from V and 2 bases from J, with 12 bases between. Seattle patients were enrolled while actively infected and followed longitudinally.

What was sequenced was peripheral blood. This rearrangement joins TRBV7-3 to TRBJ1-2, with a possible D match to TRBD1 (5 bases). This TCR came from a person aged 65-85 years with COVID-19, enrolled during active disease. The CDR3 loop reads CASSLGPGNYGYTF. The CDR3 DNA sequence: TGTGCCAGCAGCCTGGGGCCCGGAAACTATGGCTACACCTTC.